These 28 T cell receptor beta chains originate from one sample sequenced in a study of T cells in Graves' hyperthyroidism and ophthalmopathy. Amplified TCR beta CDR3 regions came from RNA transcripts. HTBI primers were the set used in a first-round RT-PCR of the TCR CDR3. TCRdb re-called the multiplex PCR reads with MiXCR, one entry per CDR3 protein. This table holds about 760,000 distinct CDR3 sequences, 30% to 40% found once. The source material was blood. The receptor set was obtained from a woman in her thirties or forties with Graves' hyperthyroidism.

In this sample, this clonotype turned up a few times. This chain connects TRBV6-5 to TRBJ1-2; possibly TRBD1 for D (5 bases). Germline values: CDR1 MNHEY, CDR2 SVGAGI. The CDR3 runs 13 residues. V shed 10 bases and J shed 4 bases, with 16 bases lying between them. The CDR3 DNA sequence: TGTGCCATCAGATCTGAAGGGGCCTATGGCTACACCTTC. Protein sequence: CAIRSEGAYGYTF.

The V gene is TRBV11-2, the J gene TRBJ1-1, with no clear D. Germline loops: CDR1 SGHAT, CDR2 FQNNGV. This CDR3 has 17 amino acids. The ends were cut back, 1 base at V and 0 bases at J, with 15 bases in the middle. The CDR3 is CASSLGKHTGMNTEAFF. For the CDR3, the DNA is TGTGCCAGCAGCTTAGGAAAACACACGGGTATGAACACTGAAGCTTTCTTT.

To note about this clonotype: This clone may be a read error of a much larger clone one base away. J is TRBJ1-2 and V is TRBV7-9, with 7 nucleotides matching TRBD1. V lost 8 bases to trimming and J lost 8 bases; unmatched junction nucleotides: 14. Germline CDR1 reads SEHNR; CDR2 reads FQNEAQ (reference sequence). The CDR3 is 14 residues long. The CDR3 here is CASGTQQGTEGYTF. In DNA, the CDR3 is TGTGCCAGCGGCACCCAACAGGGGACGGAGGGCTACACCTTC.

This clonotype was counted at least ten times. The DNA of the CDR3 is TGTGCCAGCAGCTTAGCAGCGGGTGGAGGGAACGAGCAGTACTTC. This sequence encodes CASSLAAGGGNEQYF. This chain connects TRBV7-8 to TRBJ2-7; weak D call: TRBD2 (6 bases). Trimming removed 0 bases from V and 5 bases from J, with 14 bases in between. This CDR3 comprises 15 residues. CDR1 is SGHVS, CDR2 FQNEAQ, per germline.

The chain is built from TRBV6-1 and TRBJ1-5; 9 nucleotides align to TRBD1. The ends lost 8 bases at V and 6 bases at J; junction bases unmatched: 14. This CDR3 contains 16 residues. Germline-derived CDR1 and CDR2 are MNHNS and SASEGT. DNA of the CDR3: TGTGCCAGCGGTACGTGGGGACAGGGACTCTCTCAGCCCCAGCATTTT. Amino acids: CASGTWGQGLSQPQHF.

Points on this clonotype: This may arise from a read error, as a much more abundant clone is one base away. The gene calls are TRBV29-1 and TRBJ2-5; 7 bases align to TRBD2. The CDR3 has 15 residues. Germline lookup yields CDR1 SQVTM and CDR2 ANQGSEA. Unmatched junction bases numbered 11, after V lost 6 bases and J lost 1 base. CDR3 sequence (DNA): TGCAGCGTCGCCGGGGCTAGCGGACTCCAAGAGACCCAGTACTTC. It is translated as CSVAGASGLQETQYF.

This clonotype was detected many times. The rearrangement uses TRBV7-9 and TRBJ1-5, with D uncertain. Germline values: CDR1 SEHNR, CDR2 FQNEAQ (reference sequence). The CDR3 spans 13 residues. V was trimmed by 4 bases and J by 7 bases, leaving 11 bases between them. The CDR3 here is CASSSAGEQPQHF. The CDR3 bases are TGTGCCAGCAGCTCTGCTGGGGAGCAGCCCCAGCATTTT. Looking up the rest from reference TRBV7-9 and TRBJ1-5 gives the full variable domain: DTGVSQNPRHKITKRGQNVTFRCDPISEHNRLYWYRQTLGQGPEFLTYFQNEAQLEKSRLLSDRFSAERPKGSFSTLEIQRTEQGDSAMYLCASSSAGEQPQHFGDGTRLSIL.

This clonotype was recorded many times. The chain carries TRBV7-9 and TRBJ1-1, with 9 bases matching TRBD1. Germline V gene data show CDR1 as SEHNR and CDR2 as FQNEAQ (reference sequence). The CDR3 is 16 residues long. The V segment lost 10 bases and the J segment 4 bases; nucleotides outside the gene matches: 16. This chain's CDR3 is CATIPGQGLLGTEAFF. CDR3 coding DNA: TGTGCCACCATACCGGGACAGGGTTTGTTGGGCACTGAAGCTTTCTTT.

There are many counts of this clonotype. The genes are TRBV13 and TRBJ1-1, with unresolved D. The V end lost 5 bases, the J end lost 2 bases, and 6 bases lay between the germline ends. Germline V CDR1 and CDR2: PRHDT, FYEKMQ (reference sequence). CDR3 length: 12 amino acids. For the CDR3, the DNA is TGTGCCAGCAGCCTTCATAACACTGAAGCTTTCTTT. The encoded protein is CASSLHNTEAFF.

This sequence joins TRBV5-1 and TRBJ2-7; 12 positions match TRBD2. Germline V gene data show CDR1 as SGHRS and CDR2 as YFSETQ. The CDR3 spans 14 residues. The V and J ends lost 5 bases and 4 bases, in that order; junction bases with no gene match: 4. The CDR3 DNA sequence: TGCGCCAGCAGGGTGACTAGCGGGAGTTACGAGCAGTACTTC. This encodes CASRVTSGSYEQYF.

This chain links TRBV6-5 with TRBJ1-3; D is ambiguous. The CDR3 totals 16 residues. CDR1 and CDR2 from the germline V gene are MNHEY and SVGAGI. The ends were cut back, 0 bases at V and 4 bases at J, with 13 bases in the middle. Here the CDR3 DNA reads TGTGCCAGCAGTTACTCGATGCCCAGCCTCGGAAACACCATATATTTT. This gives the protein CASSYSMPSLGNTIYF.

The sample holds many counts of this clonotype. The rearrangement joins TRBV29-1 to TRBJ1-2, with D possibly being TRBD1 (5 bases). There are 13 residues in the CDR3. Germline V gene sequence: CDR1 SQVTM, CDR2 ANQGSEA. The V end lost 3 bases, the J end lost 4 bases, and 12 bases lay between the germline ends. CDR3 nucleotides: TGCAGCGTTGATGAGGGACGGATCTATGGCTACACCTTC. As protein: CSVDEGRIYGYTF.

The chain carries TRBV29-1 and TRBJ2-5; 14 bases map to TRBD2. Per the germline V gene, CDR1 is SQVTM and CDR2 is ANQGSEA. This CDR3 contains 16 residues. After removal of 3 bases from V and 4 bases from J, the junction contained 7 bases not matched to a gene. CDR3 sequence: CSVDLGLAGGRETQYF. CDR3 bases: TGCAGCGTTGACCTTGGACTAGCGGGAGGTAGAGAGACCCAGTACTTC.

As to this clonotype: This may be a read error: a much more frequent sequence differs by one nucleotide. This CDR3 fails to terminate in the conserved phenylalanine or tryptophan, so it likely reflects a read error. The V and J genes are TRBV11-1 and TRBJ2-7, with D possibly matching TRBD1 (7 bases). Looked up from germline, CDR1 is SGHAT and CDR2 is FQDESV (reference sequence). CDR3 size: 13 residues. Trimming pared 6 bases from V and 7 bases from J, leaving 16 bases between. The CDR3, as DNA: TGTGCCAGCAGTCACGACTCAGGGGGGGAGCAGTACCTC. Translated, it gives CASSHDSGGEQYL.

This clonotype was recorded at least ten times. This chain links TRBV2 with TRBJ1-4; no firm D call. In germline, CDR1 is SNHLY, CDR2 FYNNEI. V was clipped by 6 bases and J by 10 bases, with 18 bases between them. This CDR3 contains 14 residues. In DNA, the CDR3 is TGTGCCAGCAGCCCTGACGGGTCAGAGGGAAAACTGTTTTTT. It translates to CASSPDGSEGKLFF.

This chain links TRBV19 with TRBJ2-2; D gene uncertain. V lost 5 bases, J lost 4 bases, and 14 bases lay in between. In germline, CDR1 is LNHDA, CDR2 SQIVND (reference sequence). CDR3 length equals 15 residues. The CDR3 here is CASSSGRQATGELFF. In DNA, the CDR3 is TGTGCCAGTAGTTCCGGACGGCAGGCCACCGGGGAGCTGTTTTTT.

V and J are TRBV11-2 and TRBJ2-1, with 13 positions matching TRBD2. V shed 1 base, J shed 8 bases, and the junction held 2 bases outside the gene matches. The CDR3 loop spans 15 amino acids. The germline V gene encodes CDR1 SGHAT and CDR2 FQNNGV. CDR3 sequence reads: CASSLAGLAGYEQFF. CDR3 nucleotide sequence: TGTGCCAGCAGCTTAGCGGGACTAGCGGGATATGAGCAGTTCTTC. Filled out from reference TRBV11-2 and TRBJ2-1, the complete variable domain reads EAGVAQSPRYKIIEKRQSVAFWCNPISGHATLYWYQQILGQGPKLLIQFQNNGVVDDSQLPKDRFSAERLKGVDSTLKIQPAKLEDSAVYLCASSLAGLAGYEQFFGPGTRLTVL.

Worth noting for this clonotype: A junction boundary mismatches the germline segment, possibly from a read error. V gene TRBV10-3 combines with J gene TRBJ2-5; 7 bases match TRBD2. The assigned J gene may be wrong: the sequence end matches TRBJ2-4 better. CDR1 and CDR2 from the germline V gene are ENHRY and SYGVKD. There are 19 residues in the CDR3. CDR3 bases: TGTCCCATCAGTGGGGCGACATGGACTCTACGGGGGGACAAAAACATTCAGTACTTC. Its protein product is CPISGATWTLRGDKNIQYF.

This clonotype was recorded many times. This chain links TRBV7-8 with TRBJ1-2; a weak D match, TRBD1 (5 bases). The germline CDR1 and CDR2 sequences are SGHVS and FQNEAQ. V lost 5 bases, J lost 4 bases, and 14 bases lay in between. The CDR3 has 14 amino acids. CDR3 sequence reads: CASSVRDRGYGYTF. CDR3 DNA sequence: TGTGCCAGCAGCGTGCGGGACCGCGGCTATGGCTACACCTTC.

The chain couples TRBV3-2 to TRBJ1-1; the table's D call, TRBD1, was not checked against the DNA. TRBV3-2 is a pseudogene segment. The length of the CDR3 is 16 residues. CDR3 sequence reads: CASSQATGAGSTEAFF. The CDR3 DNA sequence: TGTGCCAGCAGCCAAGCAACAGGGGCAGGTAGTACTGAAGCTTTCTTT.

This clonotype showed up just a few times. This CDR3 reads CASSPLANVLTF. CDR3 nucleotides: TGTGCCAGCAGCCCCTTGGCCAACGTCCTGACTTTC. The chain couples TRBV14 to TRBJ2-6, with D unclear. CDR1 SGHDN and CDR2 FVKESK come from the germline V gene. The V end was cut by 4 bases, the J end by 6 bases, with 4 bases between. The CDR3 loop spans 12 amino acids.

This sequence joins TRBV10-3 and TRBJ1-1; D remains unclear. Germline V gene data show CDR1 as ENHRY and CDR2 as SYGVKD. The CDR3 covers 14 residues. Trimming pared 3 bases from V and 3 bases from J, leaving 11 bases between. The CDR3 loop is CAISDIDGYTEAFF. The CDR3, as DNA: TGTGCCATCAGTGATATAGACGGTTACACTGAAGCTTTCTTT.

J is TRBJ2-7 and V is TRBV28; D is undetermined. Trimming cost V 1 base and J 3 bases, with 7 bases left between them. Germline V gene sequence: CDR1 MDHEN, CDR2 SYDVKM. The CDR3 is made up of 13 amino acids. CDR3 sequence (DNA): TGTGCCAGCAGTTTATCCCCTCACTACGAGCAGTACTTC. Its protein product is CASSLSPHYEQYF.

This clonotype was detected only a few times. The CDR3 reads CASSPWTGYTF. CDR3 DNA: TGTGCCAGCAGCCCCTGGACGGGCTACACCTTC. The chain combines TRBV28 with TRBJ1-2; no definite D call. CDR1 and CDR2 from the germline V gene are MDHEN and SYDVKM. V was clipped by 6 bases and J by 8 bases, with 10 bases between them. The CDR3 length is 11 residues.

This clonotype was counted only a few times. A read error may be the cause here, since a much bigger clone is one base away. The CDR3 coding sequence is TGTGCCGTCAGTGAGACGTTCCAGACAGGGCTCCCTAACTATGGCTACACCTTC. Amino acids: CAVSETFQTGLPNYGYTF. The V gene is TRBV10-3, the J gene TRBJ1-2, with 7 bases aligning to TRBD1. This CDR3 region has 18 residues. Germline CDR1 is ENHRY and CDR2 is SYGVKD.

The J gene is TRBJ2-2, the V gene TRBV14; no firm D call. This CDR3 has 15 residues. CDR1 is SGHDN and CDR2 is FVKESK in the germline V gene. The ends were cut back, 4 bases at V and 3 bases at J, with 12 bases in the middle. The CDR3 loop is CASSRVGAYTGELFF. The CDR3, as DNA: TGTGCCAGCAGCCGGGTGGGTGCTTACACCGGGGAGCTGTTTTTT. The full variable domain, rest sourced from reference TRBV14 and TRBJ2-2, is EAGVTQFPSHSVIEKGQTVTLRCDPISGHDNLYWYRRVMGKEIKFLLHFVKESKQDESGMPNNRFLAERTGGTYSTLKVQPAELEDSGVYFCASSRVGAYTGELFFGEGSRLTVL.

The chain has TRBV7-8 and TRBJ2-7; 8 bases fit TRBD2. J lost 7 bases, V lost 3 bases, and 8 bases had no gene match. The CDR3 sequence is 14 residues long. The germline gives CDR1 SGHVS, CDR2 FQNEAQ. The CDR3 nucleotides are TGTGCCAGCAGCTTCAGCGGGGGATACAATGAGCAGTACTTC. It translates to CASSFSGGYNEQYF.

This rearrangement joins TRBV6-6 to TRBJ1-2; a weak D match, TRBD1 (6 bases). The CDR3 extends over 15 amino acids. CDR1 MNHNY and CDR2 SVGAGI come from the germline V gene (reference sequence). V lost 5 bases and J lost 6, with 19 bases in between. The chain's CDR3 is CASSEASGGVDGYTF. DNA of the CDR3: TGTGCCAGCAGTGAAGCCTCGGGGGGCGTAGATGGCTACACCTTC.